A single TCR beta chain is shown here with its context. Its specificity is unknown. One end of the junction does not line up with germline, which may come from a read error. Through a sample-barcoded 5' primer and a J-beta primer mix, a second PCR was run for roughly 7 to 12 cycles. Via MiXCR, TCRdb re-called the 5' RACE reads, giving one row per CDR3 protein. The table lists about 1.6 million distinct CDR3 sequences, about 35% of them singletons. This entry comes from a study of blood T cells in healthy people across ages. Study observations and caveats: Per million T cells, TCR beta diversity dropped about linearly as age rose. The study found more naive CD4+ cells and higher diversity in long-lived than aged donors.

The CDR3 totals 16 residues. Germline V CDR1 and CDR2: SNHLY, FYNNEI. This clonotype originated in a woman in her 30s in good health. The genes are TRBV2 and TRBJ2-5; 10 nucleotides align to TRBD1. The sequencing sample was made of blood. For the CDR3, the DNA is TGTGTCAGCAGTGACTACCGGGACAGGGGAGGAGAGACCCAGTACTTC. It is translated as CVSSDYRDRGGETQYF. The full variable domain, its missing parts supplied by reference TRBV2 and TRBJ2-5, is EPEVTQTPSHQVTQMGQEVILRCVPISNHLYFYWYRQILGQKVEFLVSFYNNEISEKSEIFDDQFSVERPDGSNFTLKIRSTKLEDSAMYFCVSSDYRDRGGETQYFGPGTRLLVL.